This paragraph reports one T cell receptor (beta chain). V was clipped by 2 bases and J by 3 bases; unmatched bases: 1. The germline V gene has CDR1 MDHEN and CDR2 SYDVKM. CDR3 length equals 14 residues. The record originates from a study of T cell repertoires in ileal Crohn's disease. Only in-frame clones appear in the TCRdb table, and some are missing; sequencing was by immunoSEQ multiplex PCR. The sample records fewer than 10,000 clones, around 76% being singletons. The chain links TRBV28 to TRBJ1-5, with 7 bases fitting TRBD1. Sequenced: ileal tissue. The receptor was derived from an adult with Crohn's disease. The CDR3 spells CASSLTGDNQPQHF. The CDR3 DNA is TGTGCCAGCAGTTTAACAGGGGACAATCAGCCCCAGCATTTT.